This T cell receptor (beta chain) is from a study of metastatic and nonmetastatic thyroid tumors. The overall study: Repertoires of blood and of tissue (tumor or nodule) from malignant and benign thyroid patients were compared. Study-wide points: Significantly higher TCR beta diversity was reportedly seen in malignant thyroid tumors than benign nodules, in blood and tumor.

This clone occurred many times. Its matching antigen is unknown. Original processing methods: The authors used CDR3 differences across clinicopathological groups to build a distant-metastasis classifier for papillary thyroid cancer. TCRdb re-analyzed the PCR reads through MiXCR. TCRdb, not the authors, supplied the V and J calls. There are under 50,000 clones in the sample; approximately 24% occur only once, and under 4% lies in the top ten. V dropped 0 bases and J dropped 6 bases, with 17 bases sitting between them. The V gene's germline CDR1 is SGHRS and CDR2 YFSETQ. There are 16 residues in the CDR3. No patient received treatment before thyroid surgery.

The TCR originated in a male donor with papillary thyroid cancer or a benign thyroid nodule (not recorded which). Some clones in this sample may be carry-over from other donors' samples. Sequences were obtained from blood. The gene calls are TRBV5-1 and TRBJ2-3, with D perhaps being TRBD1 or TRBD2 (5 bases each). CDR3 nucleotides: TGCGCCAGCAGCTTGGGACAGCGGACCACAGTTGATACGCAGTATTTT. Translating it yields CASSLGQRTTVDTQYF.